This TCR beta chain was captured in a study of OX40 agonist ivuxolimab in advanced cancers. Only in-frame clones appear in the TCRdb table, and some are missing; sequencing was by immunoSEQ multiplex PCR. This sample has roughly 7,700 clones, with just under 75% found just once. This clone appeared a single time. Sequences were derived from CD4+ or CD8+ T cells sorted from blood, sampled in a trial of the OX40 agonist ivuxolimab. This TCR came from an adult with an advanced solid tumor such as melanoma, head and neck, liver or kidney cancer.

The DNA for the CDR3 is TGTGCCAGCAGCGTGACCTCCCAAGAGACCCAGTACTTC. This sequence encodes CASSVTSQETQYF. The chain has TRBV7-2 and TRBJ2-5; no firm D call. Germline CDR1 and CDR2: SGHTA and FQGNSA. V lost 5 bases and J lost 1, with 8 bases in between. The CDR3 is 13 residues long.